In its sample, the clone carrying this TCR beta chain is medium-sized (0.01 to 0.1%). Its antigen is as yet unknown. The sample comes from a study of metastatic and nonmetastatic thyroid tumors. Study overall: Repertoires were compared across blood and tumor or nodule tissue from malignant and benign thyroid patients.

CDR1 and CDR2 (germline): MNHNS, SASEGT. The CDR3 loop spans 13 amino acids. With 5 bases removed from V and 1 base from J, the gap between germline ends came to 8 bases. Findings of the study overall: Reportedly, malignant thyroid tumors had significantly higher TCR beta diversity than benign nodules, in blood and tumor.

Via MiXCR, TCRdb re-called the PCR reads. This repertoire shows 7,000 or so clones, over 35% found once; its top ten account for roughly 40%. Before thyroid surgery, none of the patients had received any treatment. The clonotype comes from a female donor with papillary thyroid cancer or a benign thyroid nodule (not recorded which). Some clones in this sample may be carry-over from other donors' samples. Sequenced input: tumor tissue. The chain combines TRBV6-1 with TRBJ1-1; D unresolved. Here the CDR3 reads CASSRRANTEAFF. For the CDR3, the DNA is TGTGCCAGCAGTAGGAGGGCGAACACTGAAGCTTTCTTT.